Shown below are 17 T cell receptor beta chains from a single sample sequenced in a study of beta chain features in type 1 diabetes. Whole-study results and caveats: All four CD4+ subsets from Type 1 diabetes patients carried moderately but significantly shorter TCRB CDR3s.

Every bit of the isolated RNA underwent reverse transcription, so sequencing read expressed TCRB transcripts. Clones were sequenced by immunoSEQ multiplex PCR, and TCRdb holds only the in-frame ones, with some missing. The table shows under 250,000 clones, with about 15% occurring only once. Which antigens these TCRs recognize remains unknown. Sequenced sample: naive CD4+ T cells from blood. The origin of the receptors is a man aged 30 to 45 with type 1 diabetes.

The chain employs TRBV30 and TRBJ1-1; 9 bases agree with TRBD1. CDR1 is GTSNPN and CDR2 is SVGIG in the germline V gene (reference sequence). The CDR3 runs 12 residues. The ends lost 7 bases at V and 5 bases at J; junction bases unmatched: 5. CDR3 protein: CASDRGLTEAFF. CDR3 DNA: TGTGCCTCGGACAGGGGTTTAACTGAAGCTTTCTTT.

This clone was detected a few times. The chain's CDR3 is CASRDRSAQHF. In DNA form, the CDR3 reads TGTGCCAGCAGAGACAGGTCGGCCCAGCATTTT. This rearrangement joins TRBV6-6 to TRBJ1-5; tentatively, D is TRBD1 (6 bases). CDR1 is MNHNY, CDR2 SVGAGI, per germline (reference sequence). The CDR3 runs to 11 residues. V dropped 6 bases and J dropped 11 bases, with 11 bases sitting between them.

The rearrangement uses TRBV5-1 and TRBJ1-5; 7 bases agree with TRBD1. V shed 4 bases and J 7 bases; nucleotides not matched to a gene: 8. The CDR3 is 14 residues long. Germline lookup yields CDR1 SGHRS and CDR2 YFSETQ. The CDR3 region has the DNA TGCGCCAGCAGCCGGACAGGAGATGGGCAGCCCCAGCATTTT. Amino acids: CASSRTGDGQPQHF.

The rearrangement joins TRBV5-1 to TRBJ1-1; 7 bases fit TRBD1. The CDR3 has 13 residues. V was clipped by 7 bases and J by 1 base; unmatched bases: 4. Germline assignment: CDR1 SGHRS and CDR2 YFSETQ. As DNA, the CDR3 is TGCGCCAGCCGACGACAGGGGAACACTGAAGCTTTCTTT. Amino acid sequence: CASRRQGNTEAFF. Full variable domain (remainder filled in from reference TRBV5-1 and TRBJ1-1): KAGVTQTPRYLIKTRGQQVTLSCSPISGHRSVSWYQQTPGQGLQFLFEYFSETQRNKGNFPGRFSGRQFSNSRSEMNVSTLELGDSALYLCASRRQGNTEAFFGQGTRLTVV.

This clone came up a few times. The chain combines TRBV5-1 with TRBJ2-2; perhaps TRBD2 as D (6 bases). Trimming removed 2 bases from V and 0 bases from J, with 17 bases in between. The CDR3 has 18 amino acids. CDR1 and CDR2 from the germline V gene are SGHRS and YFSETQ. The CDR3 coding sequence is TGCGCCAGCAGCTTACTCGGGGACTCCTACGCGAACACCGGGGAGCTGTTTTTT. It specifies CASSLLGDSYANTGELFF.

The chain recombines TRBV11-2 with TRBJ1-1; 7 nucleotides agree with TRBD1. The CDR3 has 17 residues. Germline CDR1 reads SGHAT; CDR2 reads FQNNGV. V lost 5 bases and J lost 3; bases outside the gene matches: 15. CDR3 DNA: TGTGCCAGCAGCCCTTGGACAGGCGGGAGGGGTGACACTGAAGCTTTCTTT. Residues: CASSPWTGGRGDTEAFF.

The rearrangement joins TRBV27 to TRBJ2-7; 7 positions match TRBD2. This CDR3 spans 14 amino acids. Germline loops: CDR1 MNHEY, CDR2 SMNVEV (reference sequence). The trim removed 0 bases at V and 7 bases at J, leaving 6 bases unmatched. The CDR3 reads CASSLSGRAKEQYF. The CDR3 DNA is TGTGCCAGCAGTTTATCGGGGAGGGCTAAGGAGCAGTACTTC.

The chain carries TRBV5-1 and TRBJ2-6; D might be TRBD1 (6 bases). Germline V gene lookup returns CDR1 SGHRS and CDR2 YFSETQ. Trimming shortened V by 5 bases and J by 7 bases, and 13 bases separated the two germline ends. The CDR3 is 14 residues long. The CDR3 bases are TGCGCCAGCAGGCAGGGGATCGATGCCAACGTCCTGACTTTC. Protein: CASRQGIDANVLTF.

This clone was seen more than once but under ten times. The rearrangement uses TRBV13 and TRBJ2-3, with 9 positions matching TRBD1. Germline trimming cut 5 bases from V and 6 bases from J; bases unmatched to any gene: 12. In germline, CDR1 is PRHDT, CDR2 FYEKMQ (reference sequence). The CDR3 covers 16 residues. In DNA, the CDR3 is TGTGCCAGCAGCATGTCGTCAGGACAGGGGTTCGATACGCAGTATTTT. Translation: CASSMSSGQGFDTQYF.

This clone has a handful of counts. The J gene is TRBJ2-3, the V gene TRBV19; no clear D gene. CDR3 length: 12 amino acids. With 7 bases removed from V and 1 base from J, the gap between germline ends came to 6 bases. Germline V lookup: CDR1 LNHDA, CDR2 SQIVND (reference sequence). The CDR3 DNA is TGTGCCAGTACCTCCGGCACAGATACGCAGTATTTT. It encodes CASTSGTDTQYF.

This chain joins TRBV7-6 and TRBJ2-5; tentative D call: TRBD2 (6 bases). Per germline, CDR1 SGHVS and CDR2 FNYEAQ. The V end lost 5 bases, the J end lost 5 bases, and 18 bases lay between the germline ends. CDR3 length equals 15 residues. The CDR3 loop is CASSRSGPDGETQYF. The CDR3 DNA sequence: TGTGCCAGCAGCCGAAGCGGGCCCGACGGGGAGACCCAGTACTTC.

The CDR3, as DNA: TGTGCCAGCTCACCACGCCTCTCCGGACACCCGAACACTGAAGCTTTCTTT. Translated: CASSPRLSGHPNTEAFF. The gene calls are TRBV18 and TRBJ1-1; the D gene is possibly TRBD1 (5 bases). Trimming shortened V by 1 base and J by 1 base, and 16 bases separated the two germline ends. Germline lookup yields CDR1 KGHSH and CDR2 LQKENI. The CDR3 runs 17 residues.

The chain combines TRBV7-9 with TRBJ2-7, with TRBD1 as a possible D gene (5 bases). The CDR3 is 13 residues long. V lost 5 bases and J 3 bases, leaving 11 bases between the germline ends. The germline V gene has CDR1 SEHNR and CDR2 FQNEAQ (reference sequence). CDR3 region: CASSQIDSYEQYF. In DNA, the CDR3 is TGTGCCAGCAGCCAAATTGACAGCTACGAGCAGTACTTC.

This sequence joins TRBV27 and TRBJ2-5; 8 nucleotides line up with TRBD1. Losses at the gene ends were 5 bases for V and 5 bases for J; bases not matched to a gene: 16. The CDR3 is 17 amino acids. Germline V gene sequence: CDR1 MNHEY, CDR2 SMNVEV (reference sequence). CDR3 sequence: CASSLPGTGGAWETQYF. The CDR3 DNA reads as TGTGCCAGCAGTCTTCCCGGGACAGGAGGCGCCTGGGAGACCCAGTACTTC.

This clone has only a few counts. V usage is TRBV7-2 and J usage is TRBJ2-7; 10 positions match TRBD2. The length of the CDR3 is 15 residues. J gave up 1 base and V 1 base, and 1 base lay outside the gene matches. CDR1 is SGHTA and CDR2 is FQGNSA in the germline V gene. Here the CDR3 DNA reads TGTGCCAGCAGCTTAGAAGCGGGAGGGTCCTACGAGCAGTACTTC. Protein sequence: CASSLEAGGSYEQYF.

The CDR3 sequence is CASSPIRGGTGGDEQFF. DNA of the CDR3: TGTGCCAGCTCACCGATTCGAGGGGGGACAGGGGGTGATGAGCAGTTCTTC. The chain carries TRBV18 and TRBJ2-1, with 11 bases aligning to TRBD1. CDR3 size: 17 residues. Trimming removed 3 bases from V and 8 bases from J; junction bases left unmatched: 12. Germline lookup yields CDR1 KGHSH and CDR2 LQKENI.

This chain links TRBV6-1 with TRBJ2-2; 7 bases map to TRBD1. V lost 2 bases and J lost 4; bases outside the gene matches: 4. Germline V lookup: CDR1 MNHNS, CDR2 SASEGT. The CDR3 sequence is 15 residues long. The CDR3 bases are TGTGCCAGCAGTGAACGACAGGGTGTCACCGGGGAGCTGTTTTTT. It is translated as CASSERQGVTGELFF.